Each of the 8 T cell receptor beta chains below was sequenced from the same sample in a study of shared clonotypes between healthy human individuals (TCRdb year 2020). Libraries were constructed by the immunoSEQ multiplex PCR assay. TCRdb's version of the immuneACCESS table is confined to in-frame rearrangements and falls short of the full clone set. An unresolved V gene accounts for under half of the shortfall where checked; the remainder is of unknown origin. The sample table holds millions of clones, of which 95% were seen once. The ten top clones hold 0.13% of the sample. The sequenced material came from naive CD4+ T cells sorted from blood. Per the publication, the cell subset or site label means: CD45RA+ positively selected. These receptors all stem from a man aged 18 to 29 in good health.

The rearrangement uses TRBV28 and TRBJ2-5; D is unresolved. CDR1 and CDR2 (germline): MDHEN, SYDVKM. Trimming pared 8 bases from V and 5 bases from J, leaving 15 bases between. The CDR3 has 13 residues. CDR3 residues: CASLVGPGETQYF. CDR3 coding DNA: TGTGCCAGCTTAGTCGGGCCCGGGGAGACCCAGTACTTC.

This chain uses TRBV4-3 with TRBJ2-1, with 9 nucleotides matching TRBD1. The CDR3 extends over 16 amino acids. Germline V gene data show CDR1 as LGHNA and CDR2 as YSLEER. V shed 3 bases and J 6 bases; nucleotides not matched to a gene: 9. In nucleotides, the CDR3 is TGCGCCAGCAGCCAGCTCACCGGGACAGGGACCAATGAGCAGTTCTTC. Its protein is CASSQLTGTGTNEQFF.

The rearrangement uses TRBV21-1 and TRBJ2-7; whether TRBD1, the table's D call, matches the DNA was not checked. TRBV21-1 is an annotated pseudogene. This CDR3 comprises 15 residues. CDR3 DNA sequence: TGTGCCAGCAGCAAAGCGGGGCAGGGCGGTGACGAGCAGTACTTC. It translates to CASSKAGQGGDEQYF.

Of note for this clone: The identical CDR3 is also encoded by other nucleotide sequences in the sample. The CDR3 protein is CASSFRRGNEQFF. DNA for the CDR3: TGTGCCAGCAGCTTCAGGAGAGGCAATGAGCAGTTCTTC. The rearrangement links TRBV7-2 to TRBJ2-1; D call uncertain. Trimming cost V 3 bases and J 6 bases, with 9 bases left between them. The CDR3 length is 13 residues. In germline, CDR1 is SGHTA, CDR2 FQGNSA.

The CDR3 sequence is CASGLGGTNTEAFF. The CDR3 nucleotides are TGTGCTAGTGGTTTGGGCGGGACGAACACTGAAGCTTTCTTT. The V call is TRBV12-5, the J call TRBJ1-1; D perhaps matches TRBD1 (5 bases). Germline CDR1 is LGHNT and CDR2 is FRNRAP. Trimming removed 1 base from V and 1 base from J, with 7 bases in between. This CDR3 comprises 14 residues.

The rearrangement links TRBV7-8 to TRBJ1-2; D gene unclear. CDR3 length: 15 amino acids. CDR1 is SGHVS and CDR2 is FQNEAQ in the germline V gene. With 2 bases removed from V and 0 bases from J, the gap between germline ends came to 10 bases. CDR3 region: CASSLPPGSNYGYTF. The CDR3 coding sequence is TGTGCCAGCAGCTTACCCCCAGGTTCTAACTATGGCTACACCTTC.

This chain joins TRBV6-5 and TRBJ2-1; D not certain. The CDR3 length is 11 residues. Looked up from germline, CDR1 is MNHEY and CDR2 is SVGAGI. Deletions cut 8 bases from V and 2 bases from J, with 4 bases between. CDR3 nucleotides: TGTGCCAGCCAAACCTACAATGAGCAGTTCTTC. This codes for CASQTYNEQFF.

CDR3: CASSQDPSPVRGKNIQYF. In nucleotides, the CDR3 is TGCGCCAGCAGCCAAGACCCTAGCCCGGTTCGAGGCAAAAACATTCAGTACTTC. The J gene is TRBJ2-4, the V gene TRBV4-3; D perhaps matches TRBD2 (5 bases). This CDR3 spans 18 amino acids. CDR1 is LGHNA and CDR2 is YSLEER in the germline V gene. V was cut by 0 bases and J by 3 bases, with 18 bases left in between.